This TCR beta chain was retrieved from a study of cytomegalovirus exposure and HLA in healthy donors. Primers for the PCR totalled 60 Vbeta and 13 Jbeta. Using immunoSEQ multiplex PCR, the repertoire was profiled, and TCRdb retains in-frame clones only, with some absent. The table shows some 130,000 clones, with 70% occurring only once. Looked up from germline, CDR1 is SGHRS and CDR2 is YFSETQ. The CDR3 length is 15 residues. Trimming took 6 bases from V and 5 from J; bases not matched to a gene: 9. The receptor's source is a woman aged 55 to 70 in good health and CMV-seropositive. The chain carries TRBV5-1 and TRBJ2-2; 8 bases are a match to TRBD1. The sequencing input was PBMCs. The CDR3 DNA reads as TGCGCCAGCACCGAGAGGACAGGGAGGACCGGGGAGCTGTTTTTT. It specifies CASTERTGRTGELFF.